This T cell receptor (beta chain) was identified in a study of T cells after yellow fever vaccination. For the study at large: SMART-Seq v4 Ultra Low Input handled preparation of low-cell-number fractions. Broader study findings: Among primary-vaccination clones, most reappeared after the booster, at roughly 96% for CD4 and roughly 90% for CD8.

This clonotype was seen ten or more times. As yet, its antigen is unknown. Template switching with 5'RACE generated the TCR cDNA and added a universal primer site and UMIs. TCRdb re-called the 5' RACE reads through MiXCR, storing one row per CDR3 protein. The data contain 70,000 or so distinct CDR3 sequences, around 6.2% of them singletons. This material consisted of CD4+ T cells sorted from PBMCs, taken around 15 days after the first yellow fever vaccination. The origin of this receptor is a man aged 18 to 35 who received the YFV17D yellow fever vaccine.

The CDR3 is CASSYRDGTGELFF. The CDR3 nucleotides are TGTGCCAGCAGTTACAGGGACGGGACCGGGGAGCTGTTTTTT. This chain connects TRBV6-5 to TRBJ2-2, with D perhaps being TRBD1 or TRBD2 (5 bases each). This CDR3 has 14 amino acids. CDR1 MNHEY and CDR2 SVGAGI come from the germline V gene. Between the trimmed V and J ends, which lost 2 bases and 5 bases, there was a span of 9 bases.